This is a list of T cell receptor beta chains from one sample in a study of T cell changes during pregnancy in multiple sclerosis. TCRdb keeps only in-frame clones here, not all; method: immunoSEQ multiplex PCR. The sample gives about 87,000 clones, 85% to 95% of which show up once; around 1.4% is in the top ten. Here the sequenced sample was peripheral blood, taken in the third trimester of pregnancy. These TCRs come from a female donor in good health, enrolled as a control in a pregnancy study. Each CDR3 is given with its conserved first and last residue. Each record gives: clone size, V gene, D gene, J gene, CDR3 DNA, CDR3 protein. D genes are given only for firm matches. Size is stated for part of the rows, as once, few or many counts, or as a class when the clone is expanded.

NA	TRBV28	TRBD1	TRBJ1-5	TGTGCCAGCAGCTCTCTGAGGGACAGGGAGGATCAGCCCCAGCATTTT	CASSSLRDREDQPQHF
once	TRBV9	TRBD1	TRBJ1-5	TGTGCCAGCAGCGCCTCGATGGACAGGGATGGTCAGCCCCAGCATTTT	CASSASMDRDGQPQHF
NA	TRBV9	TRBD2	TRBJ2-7	TGTGCCAGCAGCCCCGGGACTAAGGCGGCCTACGAGCAGTACTTC	CASSPGTKAAYEQYF
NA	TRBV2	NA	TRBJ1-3	TGTGCCAGCAGTGAAGCGGAGGGATTCACTGGAAACACCATATATTTT	CASSEAEGFTGNTIYF
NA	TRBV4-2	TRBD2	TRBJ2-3	TGTGCCAGCAGCCAAGATTATGTGCGGGGGGGGGCTAGCACAGATACGCAGTATTTT	CASSQDYVRGGASTDTQYF
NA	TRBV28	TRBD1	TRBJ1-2	TGTGCCAGCAGTCCGGGCGGGACAGGGGGCCAGGGCTACACCTTC	CASSPGGTGGQGYTF
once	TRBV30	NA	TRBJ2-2	TGTGCCTGGATTCCGCGGGGGCACACCGGGGAGCTGTTTTTT	CAWIPRGHTGELFF
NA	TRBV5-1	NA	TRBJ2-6	TGCGCCAGCAGCTTGGGGGCCTCGGTGTCTGGGGCCAACGTCCTGACTTTC	CASSLGASVSGANVLTF
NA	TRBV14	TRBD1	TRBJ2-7	TGTGCCAGCAGCCGACAGGGTTTCTCCTACGAGCAGTACTTC	CASSRQGFSYEQYF
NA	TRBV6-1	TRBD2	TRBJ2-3	TGTGCCAGCAGTGTAACGGAACTAGCGGGAGTCACAGATACGCAGTATTTT	CASSVTELAGVTDTQYF
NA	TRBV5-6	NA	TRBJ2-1	TGTGCCAGCAGCTTTGGGCTATCCTACAATGAGCAGTTCTTC	CASSFGLSYNEQFF
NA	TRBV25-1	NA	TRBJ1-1	TGTGCCAGCAGTGAATCGAAACCAGACACTGAAGCTTTCTTT	CASSESKPDTEAFF
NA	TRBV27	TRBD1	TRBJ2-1	TGTGCCAGCAGTTTAATACAGGGGCTTGGTTACAATGAGCAGTTCTTC	CASSLIQGLGYNEQFF
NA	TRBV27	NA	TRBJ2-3	TGTGCCAGCCCTAGGTCCTTGCGGGAACGAAGAGATACGCAGTATTTT	CASPRSLRERRDTQYF
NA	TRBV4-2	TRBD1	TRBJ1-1	TGTGCCAGCAGCCAAGGGACAGGGACCACTGAAGCTTTCTTT	CASSQGTGTTEAFF
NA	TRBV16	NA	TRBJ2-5	TGTGCCAGCAGCCAATTAGGACCCGGGCAGGGGCAAGAGACCCAGTACTTC	CASSQLGPGQGQETQYF
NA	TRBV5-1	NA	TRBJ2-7	TGCGCCAGCAGATTTGAGGGAGGCGAGCAGTACTTC	CASRFEGGEQYF
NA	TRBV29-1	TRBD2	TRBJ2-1	TGCAGCGTCGACACAGATCTGACTAGCGGGAGCAATGAGCAGTTCTTC	CSVDTDLTSGSNEQFF
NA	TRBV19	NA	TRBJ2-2	TGTGCCAGTAGTATTTCAGCGGCCCTCCCCGGGGAGCTGTTTTTT	CASSISAALPGELFF
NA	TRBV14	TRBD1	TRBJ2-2	TGTGCCAGCAGCCAACCGGGACAGGGGTACACCGGGGAGCTGTTTTTT	CASSQPGQGYTGELFF
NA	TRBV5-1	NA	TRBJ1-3	TGCGCCAGCAGCCGAGGTTACTCTGGAAACACCATATATTTT	CASSRGYSGNTIYF
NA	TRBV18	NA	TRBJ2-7	TGTGCCAGCTCCCCCGTCTCCTACGAGCAGTACTTC	CASSPVSYEQYF
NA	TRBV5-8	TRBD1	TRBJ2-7	TGTGCCAGCAGCTTGACTGGACAGGGGAGACCCGAGCAGTACTTC	CASSLTGQGRPEQYF
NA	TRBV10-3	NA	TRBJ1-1	TGTGCCATCAGTGGGACAGTGAACACTGAAGCTTTCTTT	CAISGTVNTEAFF